This T cell receptor (beta chain) derives from a study of T cell repertoires in cytomegalovirus infection. Study as a whole: Both a matching HLA type and CMV infection were indicated by public TCR beta signatures. Findings and limits, study-wide: CMV carriers with the relevant HLA were identified by cumulative public TCR beta family frequency. Dominating the ex vivo response were TCR beta clonotypes that were CMV-specific and HLA-C-restricted.

This clonotype was observed a handful of times. Its antigen is unknown. The V end lost 5 bases, the J end lost 0 bases, and 8 bases lay between the germline ends. The CDR3 is made up of 14 amino acids. CDR1 is SGHTA and CDR2 is FQGNSA in the germline V gene. Each CDR3 protein gets one entry after TCRdb re-called the reads with MiXCR. The data show around 310,000 distinct CDR3 sequences, roughly 15% seen once. Sequencing used PBMCs. The receptor was isolated from a human donor in good health (CMV status not recorded). Some clones in this sample may be carry-over from other donors' samples. The chain is built from TRBV7-2 and TRBJ1-5, with D hard to call. CDR3 sequence (DNA): TGTGCCAGCAGCATTACGTATAGCAATCAGCCCCAGCATTTT. Translation: CASSITYSNQPQHF.